The following is a T cell receptor beta chain sequence with its context. Its cognate antigen is unknown. Through a sample-barcoded 5' primer and a J-beta primer mix, a second PCR was run for about 6 to 12 cycles. MiXCR, applied by TCRdb to the 5' RACE reads, yields one record per CDR3 protein. This table holds 910,000 or so distinct CDR3 sequences, 45% to 60% found once. The data are from a study of blood T cells in healthy people across ages. Study findings and constraints: The unknown donor CMV status may have confounded expanded clonotype changes. Fewer expanded clones and more diversity marked long-lived versus aged donors.

Caucasian, healthy and from Russia, the donors were aged between 6 and 90. The draw of peripheral blood yielded ten milliliters from each donor. Trimming removed 6 bases from V and 6 bases from J, with 18 bases in between. The CDR3 is 14 residues long. Germline V gene sequence: CDR1 SQVTM, CDR2 ANQGSEA. The receptor was derived from a woman aged 60 to 75 in good health. The V gene is TRBV29-1, the J gene TRBJ2-1; possible D gene TRBD2, 8 bases. Specimen: blood. CDR3 protein: CSVWDSGGSNEQFF. In nucleotides, the CDR3 is TGCAGCGTATGGGACAGCGGGGGTTCCAATGAGCAGTTCTTC.